A selection of T cell receptor beta chains follows, all from one sample in a study of shared clonotypes between healthy human individuals. TCRdb keeps only in-frame clones here, not all; method: immunoSEQ multiplex PCR. The sample carries about 1,900,000 clones, about 95% recorded once. The sequenced material came from naive CD8+ T cells sorted from blood. The receptors derive from a man aged 18-30 years in good health. CDR3s include the opening cysteine and the closing phenylalanine or tryptophan. Each record gives: D gene, clone size, V gene, J gene, CDR3 DNA, CDR3 protein. D genes are given only for firm matches. Size is omitted from some rows. Given values are once, few, many or a class for expanded clones.

NA	NA	TRBV6-1	TRBJ2-7	TGTGCCAGCAGTATAGGCGGCTCCTACGAGCAGTACTTC	CASSIGGSYEQYF
NA	NA	TRBV5-6	TRBJ1-4	TGTGCCAGCAGCTCGGGAGGGGCTCAACTGTTTTTT	CASSSGGAQLFF
TRBD2	NA	TRBV28	TRBJ2-7	TGTGCCAGCAGTTTACAGGCGGGGGGTTGGTTGGAGCAGTACTTC	CASSLQAGGWLEQYF
NA	NA	TRBV5-4	TRBJ2-7	TGTGCCAGCAGCTTGGGCGACAACTACGAGCAGTACTTC	CASSLGDNYEQYF
NA	NA	TRBV5-4	TRBJ1-1	TGTGCCAGCAGCTTCCACCTGGTGGCGGAGGCTTTCTTT	CASSFHLVAEAFF
NA	NA	TRBV5-6	TRBJ2-1	TGTGCCAGCAGTTTTGGTAGGACAGCCTACTCCTACAATGAGCAGTTCTTC	CASSFGRTAYSYNEQFF
TRBD2	NA	TRBV27	TRBJ2-3	TGTGCCAGCAGTCTAGGGGAGGGGATAACAGATACGCAGTATTTT	CASSLGEGITDTQYF
TRBD2	once	TRBV7-9	TRBJ2-1	TGTGCCAGCAGCCCCCCCTGGCTAGCGGGAGGGAATGAGCAGTTCTTC	CASSPPWLAGGNEQFF
NA	NA	TRBV2	TRBJ2-7	TGTGCCAGCAGTGAAGTGGGTCAGATCGCCTACGAGCAGTACTTC	CASSEVGQIAYEQYF
TRBD2	NA	TRBV6-5	TRBJ2-3	TGTGCCAGCATGGGCGGGGGGGGAGATACGCAGTATTTT	CASMGGGGDTQYF
NA	NA	TRBV15	TRBJ2-3	TGTGCCACCAGCCGAGAGGGGTTTCGCACAGATACGCAGTATTTT	CATSREGFRTDTQYF
TRBD1	NA	TRBV5-4	TRBJ2-3	TGTGCCAGCAGCCCCGGGACAGGGCGCCTAGATACGCAGTATTTT	CASSPGTGRLDTQYF
NA	NA	TRBV19	TRBJ1-2	TGTGCCAGTAGTATAGATTTGGAGGATCCATATGGCTACACCTTC	CASSIDLEDPYGYTF
NA	NA	TRBV6-5	TRBJ2-1	TGTGCCAGCAGTTACCGGACGGCTGCGACCTACAATGAGCAGTTCTTC	CASSYRTAATYNEQFF
TRBD1	NA	TRBV28	TRBJ1-6	TGTGCCAGCAGAAGGGACAGGGCCCACGAGCCCTATAATTCACCCCTCCACTTT	CASRRDRAHEPYNSPLHF
TRBD1	NA	TRBV4-1	TRBJ1-1	TGCGCCAGCAGTCCCGGGACAGCCAACACTGAAGCTTTCTTT	CASSPGTANTEAFF
NA	NA	TRBV4-1	TRBJ1-3	TGCGCCAGCAGCCAAGAGACAAGCCCTGGAAACACCATATATTTT	CASSQETSPGNTIYF
NA	NA	TRBV5-1	TRBJ2-2	TGCGCCAGCAGCTTCGCTCCGAACACCGGGGAGCTGTTTTTT	CASSFAPNTGELFF
TRBD2	NA	TRBV7-9	TRBJ2-7	TGTGCCAGCAGCTTAGAACTAGCGGGGACCTACGAGCAGTACTTC	CASSLELAGTYEQYF
NA	NA	TRBV7-8	TRBJ2-5	TGTGCCAGCAGCCACATACAGGGCGAGTACCAAGAGACCCAGTACTTC	CASSHIQGEYQETQYF
TRBD2	NA	TRBV4-3	TRBJ2-2	TGCGCCAGCAGCCAAGAAGGCGGGAGAAGTACCGGGGAGCTGTTTTTT	CASSQEGGRSTGELFF
NA	NA	TRBV18	TRBJ2-7	TGTGCCAGCTCACCAACCGGGAGTGGCTACGAGCAGTACTTC	CASSPTGSGYEQYF
NA	once	TRBV27	TRBJ1-2	TGTGCCAGCGGATATATCTGGACAGCCGCCTCTTCAAAGACCTATGGCTACACCTTC	CASGYIWTAASSKTYGYTF
NA	few	TRBV29-1	TRBJ2-7	TGCAGCGTTGAAGGAGACTCCAGCACCTACGAGCAGTACTTC	CSVEGDSSTYEQYF
NA	NA	TRBV7-9	TRBJ2-2	TGTGCCAGCAGCTTAGTCCTAACCGGGGAGCTGTTTTTT	CASSLVLTGELFF
NA	NA	TRBV2	TRBJ1-6	TGTGCCAGCAGTCAACCCGGGACGGATAATTCACCCCTCCACTTT	CASSQPGTDNSPLHF
NA	NA	TRBV7-9	TRBJ2-2	TGTGCCAGCAGCTTAGTTACGGGAGCCGGGGAGCTGTTTTTT	CASSLVTGAGELFF
NA	NA	TRBV5-4	TRBJ2-3	TGTGCCAGCAGCTTGGTAGCGTCCACAGATACGCAGTATTTT	CASSLVASTDTQYF
NA	NA	TRBV7-2	TRBJ1-2	TGTGCCAGCAGCGTACCACCGGATTTGGAGGGCTACACCTTC	CASSVPPDLEGYTF
TRBD1	NA	TRBV19	TRBJ1-1	TGTGCCAGTAGTACTTACAGGGGCACTGAAGCTTTCTTT	CASSTYRGTEAFF
TRBD2	once	TRBV27	TRBJ2-7	TGTGCCAGCAGTTTTATCGCGGGAGTCGTCGAGCAGTACTTC	CASSFIAGVVEQYF
NA	NA	TRBV5-6	TRBJ2-1	TGTGCCAGCAGCTACTCCGGTCTCACGGGCCATGAGCAGTTCTTC	CASSYSGLTGHEQFF
NA	NA	TRBV2	TRBJ2-5	TGTGCCAGCAGTGAAGCGGGACGGCGGGAGACCCAGTACTTC	CASSEAGRRETQYF
NA	NA	TRBV10-3	TRBJ1-5	TGTGCCATCAGTGAGTCGATCATTTTAGGGGATAGTCAGCCCCAGCATTTT	CAISESIILGDSQPQHF
TRBD2	NA	TRBV6-1	TRBJ2-7	TGTGCCAGCAGTGCCACCCGCGGGGGAGCCTACGAGCAGTACTTC	CASSATRGGAYEQYF
NA	few	TRBV10-2	TRBJ1-5	TGCGCCAGCAATGGGGGGGCTGGGCAGCCCCAGCATTTT	CASNGGAGQPQHF
TRBD1	once	TRBV9	TRBJ1-2	TGTGCCAGCAGCCAGCGGACAGGGGGGAACTATGGCTACACCTTC	CASSQRTGGNYGYTF
NA	NA	TRBV27	TRBJ2-5	TGTGCCAGCAGACCCGGGGCCAAAGAGACCCAGTACTTC	CASRPGAKETQYF
TRBD1	NA	TRBV2	TRBJ1-5	TGTGCCAGCAGCCCAGGACAGGGAGGTCAGCCCCAGCATTTT	CASSPGQGGQPQHF
NA	NA	TRBV28	TRBJ1-2	TGTGCCAGCAGTTTGTCGACAGTTGTTGGCTACACCTTC	CASSLSTVVGYTF
NA	NA	TRBV19	TRBJ2-7	TGTGCCTCCTCCCTTGGGGCCGGGGGAGAGCAGTACTTC	CASSLGAGGEQYF
NA	NA	TRBV10-1	TRBJ2-7	TGCGCCAGCAGTGAGGGGCCAGATTACGAGCAGTACTTC	CASSEGPDYEQYF
NA	NA	TRBV7-9	TRBJ2-5	TGTGCCAGCAAACCCCAGGAGGGTAAAGAAGAGACCCAGTACTTC	CASKPQEGKEETQYF
NA	NA	TRBV7-9	TRBJ1-6	TGTGCCAGCAGCTTGGGGAGTTCACCCCTCCACTTT	CASSLGSSPLHF
TRBD2	NA	TRBV27	TRBJ2-7	TGTGCCAGCAGTTTCCACGGGACTAGCGGATACTACGAGCAGTACTTC	CASSFHGTSGYYEQYF
NA	NA	TRBV9	TRBJ1-2	TGTGCCAGCAGCGTAGACTCGGACGTTCTTAAAGGCTACACCTTC	CASSVDSDVLKGYTF
TRBD1	once	TRBV11-2	TRBJ1-6	TGTGCCAGCAGCTTGGGAGGACAGGGACTTTATTCACCCCTCCACTTT	CASSLGGQGLYSPLHF
TRBD2	NA	TRBV4-1	TRBJ2-5	TGCGCCAGCAGCCAATTAGCGGGACAAGAGACCCAGTACTTC	CASSQLAGQETQYF
TRBD2	NA	TRBV9	TRBJ2-2	TGTGCCAGCAGCGGGTTAGCGGGAGGACAGGTCCCCGGGGAGCTGTTTTTT	CASSGLAGGQVPGELFF
NA	NA	TRBV2	TRBJ1-1	TGTGCCAGCAGGGGGGGCCCTGAAGCTTTCTTT	CASRGGPEAFF
NA	NA	TRBV14	TRBJ2-7	TGTGCCAGCAGCTACAAGGTCCTCGCAAGATCCTACGAGCAGTACTTC	CASSYKVLARSYEQYF
NA	once	TRBV7-6	TRBJ1-5	TGTGCCAGCAGCTTAGGTGTAGGGGGGAGCAATCAGCCCCAGCATTTT	CASSLGVGGSNQPQHF